These T cell receptor beta chains were read from a single sample in a study of blood T cell repertoires in COVID-19. Some clones are missing from TCRdb's copy, which holds only in-frame ones; the method was immunoSEQ multiplex PCR. Of about 290,000 clones listed, roughly 90% are singletons. What was sequenced was PBMCs or T cells enriched from blood (not recorded which). The receptor source for this set is a middle-aged woman who had recovered from COVID-19. Both conserved end residues are part of each CDR3. The D gene is left open where the match is weak. The listing skips clone size in some rows; elsewhere it reads once, few, many or a size class.

clone_size: once
d_call: TRBD1
j_call: TRBJ2-1
v_call: TRBV10-1
cdr3_nt: TGCGCCAGCAGTCCCGGGACAGACACCTACAATGAGCAGTTCTTC
cdr3_aa: CASSPGTDTYNEQFF

clone_size: once
d_call: NA
j_call: TRBJ2-4
v_call: TRBV3-1/TRBV3-2
cdr3_nt: TGTGCCAGCAGCCAATCCGACAGGACCAAAAACATTCAGTACTTC
cdr3_aa: CASSQSDRTKNIQYF

clone_size: NA
d_call: TRBD1
j_call: TRBJ2-2
v_call: TRBV6-2/TRBV6-3
cdr3_nt: TGTGCCAGCAGTTACCACTCCGGGACAGCGAACACCGGGGAGCTGTTTTTT
cdr3_aa: CASSYHSGTANTGELFF

clone_size: NA
d_call: NA
j_call: TRBJ1-1
v_call: TRBV7-8
cdr3_nt: TGTGCCAGCAGCTTAGCGGGTTCCCTGGGGGCCATGAACACTGAAGCTTTCTTT
cdr3_aa: CASSLAGSLGAMNTEAFF

clone_size: NA
d_call: NA
j_call: TRBJ2-2
v_call: TRBV12-5
cdr3_nt: TGTGCTAGTGGTTTGGTACAGGGCGGGGAGCTGTTTTTT
cdr3_aa: CASGLVQGGELFF

clone_size: NA
d_call: TRBD1
j_call: TRBJ1-4
v_call: TRBV19
cdr3_nt: TGTGCCACCCTAGACAGGGGGAGTGAAAAACTGTTTTTT
cdr3_aa: CATLDRGSEKLFF

clone_size: few
d_call: NA
j_call: TRBJ2-7
v_call: TRBV11-2
cdr3_nt: TGTGCCAGCAGCTTATCGGGGTCCCTACCCGAGCAGTACTTC
cdr3_aa: CASSLSGSLPEQYF

clone_size: NA
d_call: NA
j_call: TRBJ1-6
v_call: TRBV6-2/TRBV6-3
cdr3_nt: TGTGCCAGCAGTAACAGGGTTGATACCTCACCCCTCCACTTT
cdr3_aa: CASSNRVDTSPLHF

clone_size: NA
d_call: TRBD1
j_call: TRBJ2-7
v_call: TRBV10-2
cdr3_nt: TGCGCCAGCAGGGATACAGGGGGACGCTACGAGCAGTACTTC
cdr3_aa: CASRDTGGRYEQYF

clone_size: NA
d_call: TRBD1
j_call: TRBJ2-3
v_call: TRBV25-1
cdr3_nt: TGTGCCAGCAGTGAGCCAGGGACAGGGGTTTCCGATACGCAGTATTTT
cdr3_aa: CASSEPGTGVSDTQYF

clone_size: NA
d_call: NA
j_call: TRBJ2-2
v_call: TRBV6-5
cdr3_nt: TGTGCCAGCAGAATAGAAAGTATCGGGGAGCTGTTTTTT
cdr3_aa: CASRIESIGELFF

clone_size: NA
d_call: NA
j_call: TRBJ2-1
v_call: TRBV3-1/TRBV3-2
cdr3_nt: TGTGCCAGCAGCCAAGTAATGGGGGGATCGTACAATGAGCAGTTCTTC
cdr3_aa: CASSQVMGGSYNEQFF

clone_size: NA
d_call: TRBD1
j_call: TRBJ2-7
v_call: TRBV6-5
cdr3_nt: TGTGCCAGCAGTCGGACAGGCTCCTACGAGCAGTACTTC
cdr3_aa: CASSRTGSYEQYF

clone_size: NA
d_call: NA
j_call: TRBJ2-1
v_call: TRBV4-1
cdr3_nt: TGCGCCAGCAGCCGACCCTCGACTAGTCCGGACCAGCAGTTCTTC
cdr3_aa: CASSRPSTSPDQQFF

clone_size: NA
d_call: NA
j_call: TRBJ2-1
v_call: TRBV6-1
cdr3_nt: TGTGCCAGCAGTGAACGGTTGGAGCTGAAGCAGTTCTTC
cdr3_aa: CASSERLELKQFF

clone_size: once
d_call: NA
j_call: TRBJ1-1
v_call: TRBV11-2
cdr3_nt: TGTGCCAGCAGCTCCGGGGGGGGCGCGGGCACTGAAGCTTTCTTT
cdr3_aa: CASSSGGGAGTEAFF

clone_size: once
d_call: TRBD1
j_call: TRBJ2-6
v_call: TRBV6-2/TRBV6-3
cdr3_nt: TGTGCCAGCAGTCTAGACCCCCGGGACAGGCGTTCCGGGGCCAACGTCCTGACTTTC
cdr3_aa: CASSLDPRDRRSGANVLTF

clone_size: NA
d_call: NA
j_call: TRBJ1-5
v_call: TRBV11-1
cdr3_nt: TGTGCCAGCAGCCGAGACGGAGATCGGCCCCAGCATTTT
cdr3_aa: CASSRDGDRPQHF

clone_size: NA
d_call: TRBD1
j_call: TRBJ1-6
v_call: TRBV12-3/TRBV12-4
cdr3_nt: TGTGCCAGCCGACAGGGCTATAATTCACCCCTCCACTTT
cdr3_aa: CASRQGYNSPLHF

clone_size: NA
d_call: NA
j_call: TRBJ2-5
v_call: TRBV5-1
cdr3_nt: TGCGCCAGCAGCTTGGCCGGTTCCGCGGAAGAGACCCAGTACTTC
cdr3_aa: CASSLAGSAEETQYF

clone_size: NA
d_call: NA
j_call: TRBJ1-3
v_call: TRBV6-5
cdr3_nt: TGTGCCAGCAGGCGGCCCCCAGTAAGTCCCACCATATATTTT
cdr3_aa: CASRRPPVSPTIYF

clone_size: few
d_call: TRBD1
j_call: TRBJ2-7
v_call: TRBV6-6
cdr3_nt: TGTGCCAGCAGTACCGGGACAGAGTACGAGCAGTACTTC
cdr3_aa: CASSTGTEYEQYF

clone_size: few
d_call: TRBD2
j_call: TRBJ2-1
v_call: TRBV2
cdr3_nt: TGTGCCATCCCTAGCGGGGGCGGCTACAATGAGCAGTTCTTC
cdr3_aa: CAIPSGGGYNEQFF

clone_size: NA
d_call: TRBD1
j_call: TRBJ1-1
v_call: TRBV5-1
cdr3_nt: TGCGCCAGCAGCTTGGCTACGGGACAGATGAACACTGAAGCTTTCTTT
cdr3_aa: CASSLATGQMNTEAFF

clone_size: NA
d_call: NA
j_call: TRBJ1-4
v_call: TRBV13
cdr3_nt: TGTGCCAGCAGCTCCGCCCAATATCGGGGTGAAAAACTGTTTTTT
cdr3_aa: CASSSAQYRGEKLFF

clone_size: NA
d_call: TRBD2
j_call: TRBJ2-7
v_call: TRBV9
cdr3_nt: TGTGCCAGCAGCGTGGGTCCTACGGGAGGCGTCTCCTACGAGCAGTACTTC
cdr3_aa: CASSVGPTGGVSYEQYF

clone_size: NA
d_call: TRBD1
j_call: TRBJ1-5
v_call: TRBV6-5
cdr3_nt: TGTGCCAGCAGCGCGGACAGGGGGAAGAATCAGCCCCAGCATTTT
cdr3_aa: CASSADRGKNQPQHF

clone_size: once
d_call: TRBD1
j_call: TRBJ1-3
v_call: TRBV25-1
cdr3_nt: TGTGCCAGCAGTGAGTGGGACAGCTCTGGAAACACCATATATTTT
cdr3_aa: CASSEWDSSGNTIYF

clone_size: NA
d_call: NA
j_call: TRBJ2-7
v_call: TRBV6-5
cdr3_nt: TGTGCCAGCAGCGAGGCGTCTAGGAATGTCCGGCAGTACTTC
cdr3_aa: CASSEASRNVRQYF

clone_size: NA
d_call: TRBD2
j_call: TRBJ2-1
v_call: TRBV3-1/TRBV3-2
cdr3_nt: TGTGCCAGCAGCCCCAGCGGGGTATCCTACAATGAGCAGTTCTTC
cdr3_aa: CASSPSGVSYNEQFF

clone_size: NA
d_call: NA
j_call: TRBJ2-2
v_call: TRBV27
cdr3_nt: TGTGCCAGCAGTGGATGGGGTCAGGGCGGGGAGCTGTTTTTT
cdr3_aa: CASSGWGQGGELFF

clone_size: NA
d_call: NA
j_call: TRBJ1-2
v_call: TRBV5-8
cdr3_nt: TGTGCCAGCAGCCAGCAAAGTGGGGGGGCGTACTATGGCTACACCTTC
cdr3_aa: CASSQQSGGAYYGYTF

clone_size: NA
d_call: NA
j_call: TRBJ2-2
v_call: TRBV4-1
cdr3_nt: TGCGCCAGCAGCCCCCAACTCCCACGTAACACCGGGGAGCTGTTTTTT
cdr3_aa: CASSPQLPRNTGELFF

clone_size: NA
d_call: NA
j_call: TRBJ2-3
v_call: TRBV24-1
cdr3_nt: TGTGCCACCAGTGACCCGCGGACAACCACAGATACGCAGTATTTT
cdr3_aa: CATSDPRTTTDTQYF

clone_size: NA
d_call: TRBD2
j_call: TRBJ2-1
v_call: TRBV6-6
cdr3_nt: TGTGCCAGCAGTCACGCCGCCATGGGACAGAGACTAGCGGGGGCCTGGGAGCAGTTCTTC
cdr3_aa: CASSHAAMGQRLAGAWEQFF

clone_size: NA
d_call: NA
j_call: TRBJ1-6
v_call: TRBV27
cdr3_nt: TGTGCCAGCACCTCATTTGGGGGGGATCGTTCACCCCTCCACTTT
cdr3_aa: CASTSFGGDRSPLHF